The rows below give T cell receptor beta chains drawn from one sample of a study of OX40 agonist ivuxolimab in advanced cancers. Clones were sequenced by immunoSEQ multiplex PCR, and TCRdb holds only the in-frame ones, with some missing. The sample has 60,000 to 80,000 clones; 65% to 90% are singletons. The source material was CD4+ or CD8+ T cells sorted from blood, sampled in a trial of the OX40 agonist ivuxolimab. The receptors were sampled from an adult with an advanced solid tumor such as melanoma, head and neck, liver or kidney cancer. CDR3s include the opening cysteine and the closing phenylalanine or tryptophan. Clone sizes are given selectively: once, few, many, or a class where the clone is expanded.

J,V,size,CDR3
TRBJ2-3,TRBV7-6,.,CASTSTDTQYF
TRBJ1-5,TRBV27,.,CASSLGGRYQPQHF
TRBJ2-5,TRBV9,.,CASSRGQWETQYF
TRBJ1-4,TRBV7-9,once,CASSSAGARGGKLFF
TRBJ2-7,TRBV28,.,CASNERRETYEQYF
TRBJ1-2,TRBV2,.,CASSGQGGYTF
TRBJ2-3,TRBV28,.,CASSFRENTQYF
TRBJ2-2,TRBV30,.,CAWTGSYTGELFF
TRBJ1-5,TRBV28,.,CASIADSNQPQHF
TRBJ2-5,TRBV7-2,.,CASSFGTSGIYETQYF
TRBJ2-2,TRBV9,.,CASRTGPNTGELFF
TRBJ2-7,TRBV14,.,CASSQGHQRDEQYF
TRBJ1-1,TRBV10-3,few,CAISESGVRNTEAFF
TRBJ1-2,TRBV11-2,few,CASSRDSETYYGYTF
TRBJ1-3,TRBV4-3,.,CASSLDSRSGNTIYF
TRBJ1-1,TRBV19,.,CASSGTGRDTEAFF
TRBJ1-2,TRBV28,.,CASSLLGYGYTF